These T cell receptor beta chains were read from a single sample in a study of T-cell reconstitution after alpha-beta-depleted transplantation in children. Using its own MiXCR run on the PCR reads, TCRdb lists one record per CDR3 protein. The data show around 580,000 distinct CDR3 sequences, with about 21% seen just once and about 14% held by the top ten. The sequencing here drew on PBMCs, mostly from graft donor cells, taken 360 days after TCRalphabeta/CD19-depleted stem cell transplant. All receptors come from a boy under three years old who had a stem cell transplant for acute myeloid leukemia, so the T cells may come from the graft donor. Both conserved end residues are part of each CDR3. The order of the fields is J gene, D gene, V gene, clone size, CDR3 protein, CDR3 DNA. The D gene is left open where the match is weak. Some rows mark clone size as missing; the rest say once, few, many or name a class of expanded clone.

TRBJ2-1 - TRBV5-6 few CASSRPEDSYNEQFF TGTGCCAGCAGCCGCCCGGAGGACTCCTACAATGAGCAGTTCTTC
TRBJ1-2 - TRBV20-1 few CSARGGGGLGGYTF TGCAGTGCTAGAGGAGGGGGGGGATTAGGGGGCTACACCTTC
TRBJ2-7 TRBD1 TRBV6-1 - CASSRTGGHEQYF TGTGCCAGCAGTCGGACAGGGGGCCACGAGCAGTACTTC
TRBJ2-7 - TRBV11-1 - CASSLPNHPRTDSYEQYF TGTGCCAGCAGCCTCCCTAACCACCCGAGGACAGATTCCTACGAGCAGTACTTC
TRBJ1-2 - TRBV6-5 few CASSYSKGTENVGYGYTF TGTGCCAGCAGTTACTCGAAAGGGACGGAAAATGTTGGGTATGGCTACACCTTC
TRBJ1-5 - TRBV28 many CASSPSGGDQPQHF TGTGCCAGCAGTCCCTCGGGGGGGGATCAGCCCCAGCATTTT
TRBJ2-1 - TRBV4-1 - CASSHDSNEQFF TGCGCCAGCAGCCATGATTCCAATGAGCAGTTCTTC
TRBJ2-5 - TRBV3-1 - CASSQDWAGETQYF TGTGCCAGCAGCCAAGATTGGGCAGGGGAGACCCAGTACTTC
TRBJ2-5 - TRBV7-2 many CASSLQRGGETQYF TGTGCCAGCAGCTTGCAGAGGGGTGGAGAGACCCAGTACTTC
TRBJ2-5 - TRBV20-1 few CSASGSSGAWYQETQYF TGCAGTGCTAGTGGGTCATCAGGGGCCTGGTACCAAGAGACCCAGTACTTC
TRBJ1-1 - TRBV29-1 - CSVLEGGTIF TGCAGCGTTTTAGAAGGGGGAACTATCTTT
TRBJ2-1 - TRBV5-1 - CASSLIEDSYNEQFF TGCGCCAGCAGCTTGATTGAGGATTCCTACAATGAGCAGTTCTTC
TRBJ2-4 - TRBV20-1 few CSAPWGGGIQYF TGCAGTGCTCCATGGGGGGGCGGCATTCAGTACTTC
TRBJ2-1 - TRBV20-1 few CSASRSIGGLHNEQFF TGCAGTGCTAGCAGGTCAATTGGCGGGTTACACAATGAGCAGTTCTTC
TRBJ2-3 TRBD1 TRBV12-3/TRBV12-4 many CASSLGTGLGDTQYF TGTGCCAGCAGTTTAGGGACAGGGTTAGGAGATACGCAGTATTTT
TRBJ2-3 TRBD2 TRBV20-1 many CSASKRGGPDTQYF TGCAGTGCTTCAAAGCGGGGGGGCCCAGATACGCAGTATTTT
TRBJ2-5 TRBD2 TRBV20-1 many CSARPSTSGARQETQYF TGCAGTGCTAGACCCTCGACTAGCGGGGCCCGCCAAGAGACCCAGTACTTC
TRBJ2-1 - TRBV4-3 few CASSQPYPGEQFF TGCGCCAGCAGCCAGCCCTACCCCGGTGAGCAGTTCTTC
TRBJ2-5 - TRBV20-1 many CSASRRFQETQYF TGCAGTGCTAGCCGCAGGTTTCAAGAGACCCAGTACTTC
TRBJ2-5 - TRBV20-1 many CSARVIATGETQYF TGCAGTGCTAGGGTAATCGCCACGGGAGAGACCCAGTACTTC
TRBJ2-2 TRBD2 TRBV9 once CASSRGLGNTGELFF TGTGCCAGCAGCCGGGGACTAGGGAACACCGGGGAGCTGTTTTTT
TRBJ2-5 TRBD2 TRBV6-1 few CASSALAGITQETQYF TGTGCCAGCAGCGCTTTAGCGGGGATTACACAAGAGACCCAGTACTTC
TRBJ2-1 - TRBV6-5 - CASSSGSYYNEQFF TGTGCCAGCAGTTCCGGGTCTTACTACAATGAGCAGTTCTTC
TRBJ2-1 TRBD2 TRBV20-1 few CSARVPGLILIINEQFF TGCAGTGCTAGAGTCCCGGGACTAATCCTGATTATCAATGAGCAGTTCTTC
TRBJ2-1 TRBD1 TRBV12-3/TRBV12-4 - CASRSTNTGGQFF TGTGCCAGCAGATCTACTAATACAGGGGGGCAGTTCTTC
TRBJ2-5 TRBD2 TRBV27 many CASSSLERGYQETQYF TGTGCCAGCAGTTCCCTAGAGCGGGGATACCAAGAGACCCAGTACTTC
TRBJ2-2 - TRBV6-1 - CASSHDLLLNTGELFF TGTGCCAGCAGCCACGACTTATTACTGAACACCGGGGAGCTGTTTTTT
TRBJ2-5 - TRBV25-1 - CASSSQTGLMRAPEETQYF TGTGCCAGCAGTTCGCAGACCGGACTGATGAGAGCTCCGGAAGAGACCCAGTACTTC
TRBJ2-7 TRBD2 TRBV27 few CASSLSVAGGSYEQYF TGTGCCAGCAGTTTATCAGTAGCGGGGGGCTCCTACGAGCAGTACTTC
TRBJ2-7 TRBD2 TRBV5-1 - CASSLGLANEQYF TGCGCCAGCAGCTTGGGACTAGCCAACGAGCAGTACTTC
TRBJ1-4 TRBD1 TRBV11-2 many CASSGRQGENEKLFF TGTGCCAGCAGCGGCAGACAGGGGGAGAATGAAAAACTGTTTTTT
TRBJ1-1 TRBD1 TRBV12-5 - CASGPLPYDRGDLVNTEAFF TGTGCTAGTGGTCCCCTCCCTTATGACAGGGGGGATCTCGTTAACACTGAAGCTTTCTTT
TRBJ2-1 TRBD2 TRBV5-1 - CASSPPSGTSGGWSNNEQFF TGCGCCAGCAGCCCCCCATCCGGGACTAGCGGGGGTTGGTCCAACAATGAGCAGTTCTTC
TRBJ2-3 - TRBV28 - CASSPMDIEVNTDTQYF TGTGCCAGCAGCCCAATGGACATTGAGGTGAACACAGATACGCAGTATTTT
TRBJ2-1 - TRBV25-1 - CASSGRFDNEQFF TGTGCCAGCAGTGGTCGGTTCGACAATGAGCAGTTCTTC
TRBJ2-1 TRBD2 TRBV7-2 - CASSRTTGLAGNNEQFF TGTGCCAGCAGCCGAACAACGGGACTAGCGGGGAACAATGAGCAGTTCTTC
TRBJ2-7 - TRBV20-1 many CSAPTGEAYEQYF TGCAGTGCCCCGACAGGTGAAGCCTACGAGCAGTACTTC
TRBJ2-7 TRBD1 TRBV15 - CATSRRDRVSEQYF TGTGCCACCAGCCGGCGGGACAGGGTCTCCGAGCAGTACTTC
TRBJ2-5 - TRBV10-3 many CAISESRDIAETQYF TGTGCCATCAGTGAGTCAAGGGACATAGCGGAGACCCAGTACTTC
TRBJ1-5 - TRBV21-1 - CASSSNDRGDQPQHF TGTGCCAGCAGCAGCAACGACAGGGGGGATCAGCCCCAGCATTTT